This T cell receptor beta chain comes out of a study of T cells in Graves' hyperthyroidism and ophthalmopathy. Researchers took RNA transcripts and amplified the TCR beta CDR3 regions from them. With the HTBI primer set, the TCR CDR3 went through a first round of RT-PCR. One entry per CDR3 protein results from TCRdb running MiXCR on the multiplex PCR reads. The sample carries 300,000 to 450,000 distinct CDR3 sequences, around a quarter recorded once. V dropped 3 bases and J dropped 3; count of bases not matched to a gene: 18. Germline lookup yields CDR1 LNHDA and CDR2 SQIVND (reference sequence). The CDR3 has 19 residues.

The chain links TRBV19 to TRBJ2-7; TRBD1 matches at 9 bases. Sequences were obtained from blood. The receptor comes from a man in his fifties with Graves' hyperthyroidism. The CDR3: CASSIDRGIGAHANYEQYF. In DNA form, the CDR3 reads TGTGCCAGTAGTATCGACAGGGGGATCGGCGCCCACGCCAACTACGAGCAGTACTTC.